These 4 T cell receptor beta chains were all obtained from the same sample, sequenced in a study of a mutant IDH1 vaccine in newly diagnosed glioma (dated by TCRdb to the early 2020s). The antigens these receptors bind are not known. The library came from the immunoSEQ multiplex PCR assay. TCRdb took this table from immuneACCESS and kept in-frame rearrangements with V and J called. Such tables lack part of the clones; where checked against another copy, unresolved V genes explain under half of the gap, and the rest is unexplained. For this sample the table gives tens of thousands of clones, of which 91% were detected only once. 3.5% to 4% of the sample comes from the top ten. The time point label of this sample denotes: week 23, last vaccination. A 20-mer mutant IDH1 peptide at 300 micrograms in Montanide made up each vaccine dose, which was injected subcutaneously together with topical imiquimod.

The sequencing used PBMCs, collected from a glioma patient whose treatment included an IDH1 peptide vaccine. These receptors were taken from a man between 50 and 59 years old with glioma.

This chain uses TRBV5-1 with TRBJ1-1; D is perhaps TRBD1 (5 bases). V was trimmed by 1 base and J by 0 bases, leaving 10 bases between them. Looked up from germline, CDR1 is SGHRS and CDR2 is YFSETQ. CDR3 length: 15 amino acids. This CDR3 is CASSLSGGLNTEAFF. CDR3 coding DNA: TGCGCCAGCAGCTTGAGTGGGGGTCTGAACACTGAAGCTTTCTTT.

The CDR3: CAAGLANYEQYF. CDR3 nucleotide sequence: TGTGCCGCGGGACTAGCGAACTACGAGCAGTACTTC. This chain links TRBV6-5 with TRBJ2-7, with 10 bases aligning to TRBD2. V lost 11 bases to trimming and J lost 3 bases; unmatched junction nucleotides: 4. The germline gives CDR1 MNHEY, CDR2 SVGAGI. The CDR3 length is 12 residues.

V is TRBV10-3 and J is TRBJ2-7, with D possibly being TRBD2 (5 bases). This CDR3 has 15 residues. Deletions cut 6 bases from V and 0 bases from J, with 15 bases between. Per the germline V gene, CDR1 is ENHRY and CDR2 is SYGVKD. The CDR3 reads CAISAGLASSYEQYF. CDR3 nucleotide sequence: TGTGCCATCAGCGCCGGGCTAGCCAGCTCCTACGAGCAGTACTTC.

This chain joins TRBV11-2 and TRBJ2-7; weak D call: TRBD2 (6 bases). Germline V gene data show CDR1 as SGHAT and CDR2 as FQNNGV. The CDR3 covers 15 residues. V lost 5 bases to trimming and J lost 3 bases, with 17 bases between them. The CDR3: CASSPLGGRVYEQYF. Here the CDR3 DNA reads TGTGCCAGCAGCCCATTGGGGGGTCGGGTCTACGAGCAGTACTTC.